This T cell receptor beta chain is from a study of blood T cells in healthy people across ages. Losses at the gene ends were 1 base for V and 9 bases for J; bases not matched to a gene: 12. In germline, CDR1 is LGHDT, CDR2 YNNKEL (reference sequence). The CDR3 contains 17 residues. Primers used in a second PCR of roughly 7 to 12 cycles were a sample-barcoded 5' primer and a J-beta primer mix. TCRdb redid the calling of the 5' RACE reads with MiXCR, one entry per CDR3 protein. The sample has hundreds of thousands of distinct CDR3 sequences, 56% seen once. The individuals who served as donors were healthy Caucasians living in Russia, aged about 6 to 100. Drawn from each donor were approximately 10 milliliters of peripheral blood. PBMCs, at least 6.5 million per sample, were isolated.

This chain connects TRBV3-1 to TRBJ2-1; 10 nucleotides line up with TRBD2. The receptor was derived from a man between 40 and 49 years old in good health. The sample comprised blood. CDR3: CASSQVGVPGLATEQFF. CDR3 bases: TGTGCCAGCAGCCAAGTGGGGGTACCGGGACTAGCGACTGAGCAGTTCTTC.